Below are 15 T cell receptor beta chains sequenced from a single sample in a study of OX40 agonist ivuxolimab in advanced cancers. The repertoire was sequenced with immunoSEQ multiplex PCR; TCRdb's copy has only in-frame clones and lacks some. Among tens of thousands of clones listed, 80% to 85% were seen once. This specimen was CD4+ or CD8+ T cells sorted from blood, taken in a trial of the OX40 agonist ivuxolimab. The receptors shown here come from an adult with an advanced solid tumor such as melanoma, head and neck, liver or kidney cancer.

The CDR3 protein is CASSSGLGSGNTIYF. The CDR3 bases are TGTGCCAGCAGCTCAGGGTTGGGCTCTGGAAACACCATATATTTT. The chain is built from TRBV5-6 and TRBJ1-3; a possible D gene is TRBD1 (5 bases). From germline, CDR1 is SGHDT and CDR2 YYEEEE. Trimming removed 3 bases from V and 0 bases from J, with 10 bases in between. The CDR3 runs 15 residues.

This clone was counted once. V usage is TRBV7-8 and J usage is TRBJ2-3, with D possibly matching TRBD2 (6 bases). The CDR3 contains 13 residues. Trimming left V 5 bases short and J 4 bases short, with 10 bases between. Germline V gene sequence: CDR1 SGHVS, CDR2 FQNEAQ. CDR3 loop: CASSPGDADTQYF. DNA for the CDR3: TGTGCCAGCAGCCCGGGGGACGCAGATACGCAGTATTTT.

This chain joins TRBV2 and TRBJ2-7; maybe TRBD1 (6 bases). The V end lost 4 bases, the J end lost 1 base, and 8 bases lay between the germline ends. CDR3 size: 13 residues. CDR1 is SNHLY and CDR2 is FYNNEI in the germline V gene. CDR3 nucleotide sequence: TGTGCCAGCAGTGGGACAGAGTCCTACGAGCAGTACGTC. Translating it yields CASSGTESYEQYV.

This chain joins TRBV27 and TRBJ2-3, with TRBD1 identical over 7 bases. The V and J ends lost 7 bases and 9 bases, in that order; junction bases with no gene match: 13. Looked up from germline, CDR1 is MNHEY and CDR2 is SMNVEV (reference sequence). The CDR3 consists of 14 residues. CDR3 loop: CASNTHRGSLTQYF. The DNA for the CDR3 is TGTGCCAGCAACACCCACAGGGGCTCATTGACGCAGTATTTT.

This clone is a singleton in its sample. The chain is built from TRBV25-1 and TRBJ2-3; 9 bases are shared with TRBD2. This CDR3 has 16 amino acids. CDR1 and CDR2 from the germline V gene are MGHDK and SYGVNS. The trim removed 0 bases at V and 5 bases at J, leaving 6 bases unmatched. In nucleotides, the CDR3 is TGTGCCAGCAGTGAATACTTAGCGGGGGAGTTAGATACGCAGTATTTT. Amino acid sequence: CASSEYLAGELDTQYF.

V gene TRBV4-1 combines with J gene TRBJ2-7, with 8 bases lining up with TRBD2. This CDR3 region has 13 residues. V shed 3 bases and J 2 bases; nucleotides not matched to a gene: 0. Looked up from germline, CDR1 is MGHRA and CDR2 is YSYEKL. This CDR3 is CASSHSGTYEQYF. The CDR3, as DNA: TGCGCCAGCAGCCATAGCGGGACCTACGAGCAGTACTTC.

The rearrangement uses TRBV28 and TRBJ2-5; either TRBD1 or TRBD2 may supply D (5 bases each). Trimming pared 6 bases from V and 0 bases from J, leaving 14 bases between. Germline-derived CDR1 and CDR2 are MDHEN and SYDVKM. The CDR3 covers 15 residues. DNA of the CDR3: TGTGCCAGCAGACATACCGGGGCCTACCAAGAGACCCAGTACTTC. Its translation is CASRHTGAYQETQYF.

This sequence joins TRBV7-6 and TRBJ1-1; D gene ambiguous. Trimming shortened V by 4 bases and J by 0 bases, and 15 bases separated the two germline ends. Germline loops: CDR1 SGHVS, CDR2 FNYEAQ. The CDR3 has 16 residues. The CDR3 loop reads CASSSPLSTMNTEAFF. DNA of the CDR3: TGTGCCAGCAGCTCCCCCCTAAGTACGATGAACACTGAAGCTTTCTTT.

The chain combines TRBV7-9 with TRBJ2-1; 9 bases fit TRBD2. Germline CDR1 reads SEHNR; CDR2 reads FQNEAQ (reference sequence). With V trimmed by 4 bases and J by 3 bases, 7 bases remained unmatched. This CDR3 contains 16 residues. The CDR3 DNA follows: TGTGCCAGCAGCTCGCGGACTAGCGACCTCTACAATGAGCAGTTCTTC. Translation: CASSSRTSDLYNEQFF.

The chain links TRBV7-8 to TRBJ1-1; 7 nucleotides align to TRBD1. This CDR3 is built from 15 residues. In germline, CDR1 is SGHVS, CDR2 FQNEAQ. J was trimmed by 7 bases and V by 4 bases; bases with no gene match: 12. CDR3 DNA: TGTGCCAGCAGCTCCTCCGGGACAGCGGTTGGTGAAGCTTTCTTT. It is translated as CASSSSGTAVGEAFF.

The rearrangement joins TRBV28 to TRBJ2-7, with 9 bases aligning to TRBD1. This CDR3 region has 14 residues. Germline lookup yields CDR1 MDHEN and CDR2 SYDVKM. J lost 3 bases, V lost 10 bases, and 10 bases had no gene match. This CDR3 is CATTWTGEGYEQYF. In DNA, the CDR3 is TGTGCCACCACCTGGACAGGGGAAGGCTACGAGCAGTACTTC.

By sample fraction, this clone is medium-sized. The chain links TRBV4-1 to TRBJ2-2, with 7 bases identical to TRBD1. From germline, CDR1 is MGHRA and CDR2 YSYEKL. With 7 bases clipped from V and 7 bases from J, the junction kept 9 bases outside the gene matches. This CDR3 comprises 14 residues. The CDR3 nucleotides are TGCGCCAGCACCACGCGGACAGGCCACGGGGAGCTGTTTTTT. Its translation is CASTTRTGHGELFF.

This chain connects TRBV6-5 to TRBJ1-1; D may be TRBD1 (5 bases). Germline values: CDR1 MNHEY, CDR2 SVGAGI. The CDR3 extends over 14 amino acids. Trimming took off 5 bases at V and 6 bases at J, with 16 bases between the two ends. The CDR3 DNA follows: TGTGCCAGCAGTCGTAGTGAGGGGCACCCTGAAGCTTTCTTT. Translating gives CASSRSEGHPEAFF.

A single count supports this clone. This rearrangement joins TRBV28 to TRBJ2-7; D remains ambiguous. V was clipped by 2 bases and J by 5 bases, with 13 bases between them. Looked up from germline, CDR1 is MDHEN and CDR2 is SYDVKM. This CDR3 spans 14 amino acids. The DNA of the CDR3 is TGTGCCAGCAGTTTAAGTTTAGCCCCCCACGAGCAGTACGTC. Amino acids: CASSLSLAPHEQYV.

J is TRBJ1-1 and V is TRBV15; D is unresolved. With 8 bases removed from V and 0 bases from J, the gap between germline ends came to 10 bases. The length of the CDR3 is 13 residues. Germline CDR1 LNHNV, CDR2 YYDKDF (reference sequence). CDR3 sequence (DNA): TGTGCCACCGGTTGGAGTATGAACACTGAAGCTTTCTTT. Translation: CATGWSMNTEAFF.